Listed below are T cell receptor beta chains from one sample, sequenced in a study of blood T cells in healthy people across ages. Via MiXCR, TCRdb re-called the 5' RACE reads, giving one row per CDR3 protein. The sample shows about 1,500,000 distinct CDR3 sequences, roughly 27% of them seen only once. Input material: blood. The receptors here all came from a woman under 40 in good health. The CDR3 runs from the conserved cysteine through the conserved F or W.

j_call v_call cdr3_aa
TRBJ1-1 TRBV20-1 CSAREIVAMNTEAFF
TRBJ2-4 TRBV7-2 CASSLEAVYNEQYF
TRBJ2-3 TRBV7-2 CASSFFQSTDTQYF
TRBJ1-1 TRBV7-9 CASSLAVTEVRGAFF
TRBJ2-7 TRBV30 CAWSVLGRGYEQYF
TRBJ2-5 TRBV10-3 CAISEREQETQYF
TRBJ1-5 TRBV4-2 CASSQVRGDQPQHF
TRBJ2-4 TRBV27 CASSLWGGAKNIQYF
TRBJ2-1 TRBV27 CASAARAYNEQFF
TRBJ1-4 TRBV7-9 CASVRQNEKLFF
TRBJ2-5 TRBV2 CASSDGSQETQYF
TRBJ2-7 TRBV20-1 CSARGVLEQYF
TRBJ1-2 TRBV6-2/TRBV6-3 CASSYSTVPYGYTF
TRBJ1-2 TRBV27 CASSFADRGYGYTF
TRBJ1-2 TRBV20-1 CSAEGQELPLYNYGYTF
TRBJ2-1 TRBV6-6 CASSQEVWGGDEQFF
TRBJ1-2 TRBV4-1 CASSHWGLHYGYTF
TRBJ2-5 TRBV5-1 CASQTTQYQETQYF
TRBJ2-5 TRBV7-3 CASSSAPGRYQETQYF
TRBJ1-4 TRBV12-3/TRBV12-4 CASSLQSGTEEDEKLFF
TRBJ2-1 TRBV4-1 CASSQPSREKGNEQFF
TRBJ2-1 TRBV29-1 CSVEQETLDEQFF